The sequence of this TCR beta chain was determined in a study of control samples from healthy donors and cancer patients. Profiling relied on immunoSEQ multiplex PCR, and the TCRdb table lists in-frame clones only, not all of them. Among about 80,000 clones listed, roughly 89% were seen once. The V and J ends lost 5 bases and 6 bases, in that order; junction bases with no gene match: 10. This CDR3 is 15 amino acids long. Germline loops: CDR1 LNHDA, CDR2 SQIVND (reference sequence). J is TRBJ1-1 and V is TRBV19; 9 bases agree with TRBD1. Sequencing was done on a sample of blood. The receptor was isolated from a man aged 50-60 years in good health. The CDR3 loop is CASSPQGTGNSEAFF. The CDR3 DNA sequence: TGTGCCAGTAGTCCCCAAGGGACAGGGAATTCTGAAGCTTTCTTT.